This T cell receptor (beta chain) was recovered during a study of CXCR3-negative and CXCR3-positive naive CD8 T cells. Study-wide results and limits: Memory CD8+ cells showed much lower diversity, while both naive subsets were comparably high.

Preparation of TRB cDNA libraries relied on 5' RACE carrying UMI labels. Reprocessing the 5' RACE reads, TCRdb reports a single entry for every CDR3 protein and omits DNA. The table for this sample gives some 130,000 distinct CDR3 sequences. This CDR3 is 14 amino acids long. Germline CDR1 reads MNHEY; CDR2 reads SVGAGI. As regards this clonotype: The antigen is unknown.

The sample consisted of naive CXCR3- CD8+ T cells from blood. Regarding subset: CD45RO-CCR7+CD27+CD95- naive CD8+ T cells lacking CXCR3 (TNR3-). The chain has TRBV6-5 and TRBJ2-1; lacking DNA, the TRBD1 call made by TCRdb goes unchecked. The receptor's source is a human donor in good health. Some clones in this sample may be carry-over from other donors' samples. The CDR3 here is CASSGRQGYNEQFF.